The clone carrying this T cell receptor beta chain occurred a few times. Its cognate antigen is unknown. This entry is derived from a study of T cell repertoires in cytomegalovirus infection. Study summary: Public TCR beta signatures indicated both CMV infection and matching HLA type. Broader study findings: Predominance within the ex vivo response was attributable to HLA-C-restricted CMV-specific TCR beta clonotypes.

Each CDR3 protein is one row after TCRdb ran MiXCR on the reads. The data contain about 830,000 distinct CDR3 sequences, around a third of them singletons. This CDR3 region has 15 residues. Trimming took 8 bases from V and 6 from J; bases not matched to a gene: 12. The sequences come from cultured CD8+ T cells from PBMCs, collected from culture after CMV antigen stimulation. The chain employs TRBV12-3 or TRBV12-4 and TRBJ2-1, with 8 bases aligning to TRBD2. This sequence originates from a human donor in good health (CMV status not recorded). Some clones in this sample may be carry-over from other donors' samples. CDR3 coding DNA: TGTGCCAGCGGAAGCGGCGGACTAGCTCGCAATGAGCAGTTCTTC. Encoded protein: CASGSGGLARNEQFF.